Following are 29 T cell receptor beta chains from one sample sequenced in a study of T cells in localized non-small cell lung cancer. Clones were read by immunoSEQ multiplex PCR, and TCRdb kept only the in-frame ones, dropping some. The table lists about 46,000 clones, 80% to 85% of them singletons. Material: peripheral blood mononuclear cells, obtained before any cancer treatment. The receptors come from a man aged 35-69 years with stage III lung adenocarcinoma.

This chain links TRBV5-1 with TRBJ2-1, with D maybe TRBD1 (5 bases). The germline V and J ends were trimmed by 0 bases and 2 bases, with 12 bases remaining between them. The CDR3 consists of 16 residues. Germline CDR1 SGHRS, CDR2 YFSETQ. CDR3 amino acids: CASSLATLGAYNEQFF. The CDR3 nucleotides are TGCGCCAGCAGCTTGGCCACGTTAGGGGCCTACAATGAGCAGTTCTTC.

The chain is built from TRBV7-9 and TRBJ1-1, with 8 bases that match TRBD1. J lost 5 bases, V lost 1 base, and 3 bases had no gene match. Germline lookup yields CDR1 SEHNR and CDR2 FQNEAQ (reference sequence). This CDR3 comprises 14 residues. CDR3 sequence reads: CASSLGQGWTEAFF. As DNA, the CDR3 is TGTGCCAGCAGCTTAGGACAGGGGTGGACTGAAGCTTTCTTT. The whole variable domain, filled in from reference TRBV7-9 and TRBJ1-1, reads DTGVSQNPRHKITKRGQNVTFRCDPISEHNRLYWYRQTLGQGPEFLTYFQNEAQLEKSRLLSDRFSAERPKGSFSTLEIQRTEQGDSAMYLCASSLGQGWTEAFFGQGTRLTVV.

The chain uses TRBV27 and TRBJ1-1; unclear D gene. Trimming cost V 3 bases and J 4 bases, with 9 bases left between them. The germline V gene encodes CDR1 MNHEY and CDR2 SMNVEV (reference sequence). There are 13 residues in the CDR3. The CDR3 reads CASSFGSGTEAFF. CDR3 in DNA: TGTGCCAGCAGTTTCGGATCTGGCACTGAAGCTTTCTTT.

This clone was seen a few times. The chain combines TRBV5-4 with TRBJ1-3; D is ambiguous. The V gene lost 4 bases and the J gene lost 4 bases, with 6 bases spanning the gap. The CDR3 is made up of 12 amino acids. Germline V gene lookup returns CDR1 SGHNT and CDR2 YYREEE (reference sequence). The CDR3 sequence: CASSGEGNTIYF. The CDR3 DNA sequence: TGTGCCAGCAGCGGGGAAGGAAACACCATATATTTT.

The chain couples TRBV5-4 to TRBJ2-3; 10 nucleotides line up with TRBD1. J lost 4 bases, V lost 2 bases, and 7 bases had no gene match. Germline loops: CDR1 SGHNT, CDR2 YYREEE (reference sequence). This CDR3 has 16 residues. For the CDR3, the DNA is TGTGCCAGCAGCTTAGTGGGGACAGGGGAATCAGATACGCAGTATTTT. It yields the protein CASSLVGTGESDTQYF.

This clone has just one count. The chain is built from TRBV19 and TRBJ1-4, with no clear D. The ends were cut back, 6 bases at V and 4 bases at J, with 9 bases in the middle. The CDR3 has 13 residues. The germline V gene encodes CDR1 LNHDA and CDR2 SQIVND (reference sequence). The CDR3 nucleotides read TGTGCCAGTAGCGGACTACTTAATGAAAAACTGTTTTTT. Protein: CASSGLLNEKLFF.

This chain links TRBV30 with TRBJ2-3; D unclear. In germline, CDR1 is GTSNPN, CDR2 SVGIG (reference sequence). The CDR3 loop spans 12 amino acids. Trimming stripped 4 bases from V and 4 bases from J, with 9 bases between. The CDR3 protein is CAWNQGSDTQYF. CDR3 nucleotides: TGTGCCTGGAACCAAGGATCAGATACGCAGTATTTT.

V gene TRBV6-1 combines with J gene TRBJ1-4, with D perhaps matching TRBD1 (6 bases). V lost 4 bases to trimming and J lost 0 bases, with 12 bases between them. CDR3 length: 16 residues. Germline assignment: CDR1 MNHNS and CDR2 SASEGT. CDR3 amino acids: CASSGTRTATNEKLFF. As DNA, the CDR3 is TGTGCCAGCAGTGGAACGAGGACAGCAACTAATGAAAAACTGTTTTTT.

This sequence joins TRBV7-8 and TRBJ2-7, with D unresolved. Germline CDR1 is SGHVS and CDR2 is FQNEAQ. The CDR3 covers 12 residues. The ends were cut back, 5 bases at V and 5 bases at J, with 10 bases in the middle. This CDR3 reads CASSVSRDEQYF. The CDR3 nucleotides are TGTGCCAGCAGCGTAAGTCGGGACGAGCAGTACTTC.

The gene calls are TRBV2 and TRBJ2-7; D call uncertain. CDR3 length: 13 residues. Germline CDR1 reads SNHLY; CDR2 reads FYNNEI. Trimming stripped 6 bases from V and 0 bases from J, with 9 bases between. The CDR3 nucleotides read TGTGCCAGCAGGGACGTTTCCTCCTACGAGCAGTACTTC. The encoded protein is CASRDVSSYEQYF.

This rearrangement joins TRBV10-2 to TRBJ2-5; D remains ambiguous. CDR1 and CDR2 from the germline V gene are WSHSY and SAAADI. V lost 6 bases, J lost 1 base, and 9 bases lay in between. The CDR3 is made up of 13 amino acids. The CDR3 nucleotides read TGCGCCAGCAGCGCTCGGTCCCAAGAGACCCAGTACTTC. Translating it yields CASSARSQETQYF.

This chain connects TRBV27 to TRBJ2-7; 8 bases agree with TRBD1. Unmatched junction bases numbered 9, after V lost 2 bases and J lost 3 bases. The CDR3 is 16 residues long. Germline V gene sequence: CDR1 MNHEY, CDR2 SMNVEV (reference sequence). CDR3 in amino acids: CASSLGKATGVYEQYF. In DNA form, the CDR3 reads TGTGCCAGCAGTTTAGGGAAAGCGACAGGGGTCTACGAGCAGTACTTC.

J is TRBJ2-7 and V is TRBV7-8; 9 bases fit TRBD1. The CDR3 spans 14 residues. Germline V gene lookup returns CDR1 SGHVS and CDR2 FQNEAQ. The J segment lost 5 bases and the V segment lost 3 bases, leaving 5 bases of the junction unmatched. Here the CDR3 reads CASSLDRGVNEQYF. CDR3 nucleotide sequence: TGTGCCAGCAGCTTGGACAGGGGAGTCAACGAGCAGTACTTC.

This chain connects TRBV19 to TRBJ2-2; 11 positions match TRBD2. The germline V gene has CDR1 LNHDA and CDR2 SQIVND (reference sequence). The CDR3 has 16 amino acids. The J segment lost 7 bases and the V segment lost 6 bases, leaving 10 bases of the junction unmatched. CDR3 nucleotide sequence: TGTGCCAGTAGGGACCGACTAGCGGGGACGTACGGGGAGCTGTTTTTT. This sequence encodes CASRDRLAGTYGELFF.

The chain is built from TRBV5-6 and TRBJ2-7; TRBD1 matches at 9 bases. The length of the CDR3 is 14 residues. The germline CDR1 and CDR2 sequences are SGHDT and YYEEEE. V shed 5 bases, J shed 6 bases, and the junction held 9 bases outside the gene matches. CDR3 protein: CASRYGQGYSEQYF. The CDR3 region has the DNA TGTGCCAGCAGATACGGACAGGGGTATTCCGAGCAGTACTTC.

V usage is TRBV2 and J usage is TRBJ1-5, with 9 positions matching TRBD1. Germline-derived CDR1 and CDR2 are SNHLY and FYNNEI. V shed 8 bases, J shed 3 bases, and the junction held 5 bases outside the gene matches. CDR3 length: 14 residues. The CDR3 reads CASGGTGINQPQHF. The CDR3 DNA is TGTGCCAGCGGGGGGACAGGGATCAATCAGCCCCAGCATTTT. Drawing the rest from reference TRBV2 and TRBJ1-5, the complete variable domain is EPEVTQTPSHQVTQMGQEVILRCVPISNHLYFYWYRQILGQKVEFLVSFYNNEISEKSEIFDDQFSVERPDGSNFTLKIRSTKLEDSAMYFCASGGTGINQPQHFGDGTRLSIL.

This chain uses TRBV7-9 with TRBJ2-3, with a tentative D call TRBD1 (6 bases). Between the trimmed V and J ends, which lost 3 bases and 1 base, there was a span of 11 bases. Germline-derived CDR1 and CDR2 are SEHNR and FQNEAQ (reference sequence). This CDR3 spans 15 amino acids. This chain's CDR3 is CASSFGGGRTDTQYF. The DNA of the CDR3 is TGTGCCAGCAGCTTTGGGGGCGGTCGCACAGATACGCAGTATTTT.

The gene calls are TRBV9 and TRBJ2-1; 9 nucleotides align to TRBD1. The germline CDR1 and CDR2 sequences are SGDLS and YYNGEE. The V segment lost 3 bases and the J segment 7 bases; nucleotides outside the gene matches: 5. The CDR3 covers 14 residues. The CDR3 sequence is CASSAGGQGNEQFF. The CDR3 bases are TGTGCCAGCAGCGCAGGGGGACAGGGTAATGAGCAGTTCTTC.

The chain is built from TRBV5-4 and TRBJ1-6; TRBD1 aligns across 11 bases. The CDR3 is 16 amino acids. CDR1 is SGHNT and CDR2 is YYREEE in the germline V gene (reference sequence). V was clipped by 1 base and J by 8 bases; unmatched bases: 5. The CDR3 protein is CASSLPGTGGHSPLHF. Written as DNA, the CDR3 is TGTGCCAGCAGCTTGCCCGGGACAGGGGGTCATTCACCCCTCCACTTT.

This rearrangement joins TRBV19 to TRBJ1-2, with 7 bases identical to TRBD1. From germline, CDR1 is LNHDA and CDR2 SQIVND (reference sequence). The CDR3 covers 14 residues. The V and J ends lost 6 bases and 2 bases, in that order; junction bases with no gene match: 6. This chain's CDR3 is CASRTGQINYGYTF. The CDR3 DNA sequence: TGTGCCAGTAGGACGGGACAGATAAACTATGGCTACACCTTC.

The chain joins TRBV7-3 to TRBJ2-3; possibly TRBD2 for D (5 bases). This CDR3 is built from 16 residues. CDR1 and CDR2 (germline): SGHTA, FQGTGA. Trimming stripped 1 base from V and 1 base from J, with 12 bases between. The CDR3 spells CASSLKAVGGTDTQYF. CDR3 in DNA: TGTGCCAGCAGCTTAAAAGCGGTTGGGGGCACAGATACGCAGTATTTT.

The chain recombines TRBV7-6 with TRBJ1-3, with 10 bases matching TRBD1. Germline V gene sequence: CDR1 SGHVS, CDR2 FNYEAQ. V was clipped by 3 bases and J by 4 bases; unmatched bases: 3. The CDR3 runs to 15 residues. The CDR3, as DNA: TGTGCCAGCAGCTTGGGGACAGGGGCAGGAAACACCATATATTTT. As protein: CASSLGTGAGNTIYF. Together with reference TRBV7-6 and TRBJ1-3, the CDR3 gives the full variable domain: GAGVSQSPRYKVTKRGQDVALRCDPISGHVSLYWYRQALGQGPEFLTYFNYEAQQDKSGLPNDRFSAERPEGSISTLTIQRTEQRDSAMYRCASSLGTGAGNTIYFGEGSWLTVV.

The genes are TRBV7-2 and TRBJ2-7; D perhaps matches TRBD2 (5 bases). Trimming cost V 1 base and J 3 bases, with 10 bases left between them. The CDR3 totals 14 residues. From germline, CDR1 is SGHTA and CDR2 FQGNSA. In DNA form, the CDR3 reads TGTGCCAGCAGCTTAGGGTCTGAGGGCTACGAGCAGTACTTC. Protein: CASSLGSEGYEQYF.

The chain couples TRBV7-8 to TRBJ2-7; 7 positions match TRBD2. V lost 5 bases to trimming and J lost 3 bases; unmatched junction nucleotides: 13. CDR3 length: 16 residues. Germline CDR1 is SGHVS and CDR2 is FQNEAQ. The CDR3 DNA reads TGTGCCAGCAGCCCAAAAGCTAGCACGGGAGGCTACGAGCAGTACTTC. Residues: CASSPKASTGGYEQYF.

This clone was seen only once. The chain uses TRBV7-6 and TRBJ2-2; D not certain. This CDR3 is 14 amino acids long. Germline CDR1 reads SGHVS; CDR2 reads FNYEAQ. Trimming took 5 bases from V and 0 from J, leaving 7 bases between them. In DNA form, the CDR3 reads TGTGCCAGCAGCCTGTATTCGAACACCGGGGAGCTGTTTTTT. It is translated as CASSLYSNTGELFF.

This clone was counted a single time. The CDR3 bases are TGTGCCAGCAGGCACACTAGCGGGGGGGATGAGCAGTTCTTC. It specifies CASRHTSGGDEQFF. This rearrangement joins TRBV14 to TRBJ2-1; 13 nucleotides match TRBD2. The trim removed 6 bases at V and 8 bases at J, leaving 4 bases unmatched. Looked up from germline, CDR1 is SGHDN and CDR2 is FVKESK. The length of the CDR3 is 14 residues.

The chain is built from TRBV5-6 and TRBJ2-7; 11 bases map to TRBD2. Germline values: CDR1 SGHDT, CDR2 YYEEEE. CDR3 size: 16 residues. Trimming removed 4 bases from V and 4 bases from J; junction bases left unmatched: 10. The CDR3 sequence is CASSPLTSGAKYEQYF. In DNA, the CDR3 is TGTGCCAGCAGCCCCCTGACTAGCGGGGCGAAATACGAGCAGTACTTC. The variable domain in full, completed from reference TRBV5-6 and TRBJ2-7, reads DAGVTQSPTHLIKTRGQQVTLRCSPKSGHDTVSWYQQALGQGPQFIFQYYEEEERQRGNFPDRFSGHQFPNYSSELNVNALLLGDSALYLCASSPLTSGAKYEQYFGPGTRLTVT.

The rearrangement joins TRBV6-5 to TRBJ2-7; D possibly matches TRBD1 or TRBD2 (6 bases each). The CDR3 covers 11 residues. The germline V and J ends were trimmed by 4 bases and 9 bases, with 10 bases remaining between them. Germline V lookup: CDR1 MNHEY, CDR2 SVGAGI. Here the CDR3 reads CASSFTGAQYF. Written as DNA, the CDR3 is TGTGCCAGCAGTTTCACGGGGGCGCAGTACTTC.

J is TRBJ2-1 and V is TRBV11-3; perhaps TRBD2 as D (7 bases). In germline, CDR1 is SGHNT, CDR2 YENEEA. V shed 5 bases and J shed 5 bases, with 13 bases lying between them. CDR3 length: 14 residues. DNA for the CDR3: TGTGCCAGCAGCCCGGGGGGCCCAAACAATGAGCAGTTCTTC. Residues: CASSPGGPNNEQFF.